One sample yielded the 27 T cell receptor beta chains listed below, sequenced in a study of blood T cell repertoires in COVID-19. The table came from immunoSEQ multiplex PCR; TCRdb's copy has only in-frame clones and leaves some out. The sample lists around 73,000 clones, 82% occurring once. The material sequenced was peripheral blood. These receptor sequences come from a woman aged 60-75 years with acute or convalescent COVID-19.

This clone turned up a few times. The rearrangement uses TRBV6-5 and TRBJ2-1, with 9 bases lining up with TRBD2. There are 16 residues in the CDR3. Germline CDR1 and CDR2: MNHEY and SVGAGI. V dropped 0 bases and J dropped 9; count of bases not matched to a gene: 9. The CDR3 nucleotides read TGTGCCAGCAGTTACTCGGGCGGGAGGGCCCGGGCTGAGCAGTTCTTC. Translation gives CASSYSGGRARAEQFF.

In DNA, the CDR3 is TGTGCTAGTGGTTTACCCACCCCTTGGGCCCGCAGAGAGTACACCTTC. As protein: CASGLPTPWARREYTF. V usage is TRBV12-5 and J usage is TRBJ1-2; D unresolved. Between the trimmed V and J ends, which lost 3 bases and 11 bases, there was a span of 25 bases. Germline CDR1 LGHNT, CDR2 FRNRAP. The CDR3 runs to 16 residues.

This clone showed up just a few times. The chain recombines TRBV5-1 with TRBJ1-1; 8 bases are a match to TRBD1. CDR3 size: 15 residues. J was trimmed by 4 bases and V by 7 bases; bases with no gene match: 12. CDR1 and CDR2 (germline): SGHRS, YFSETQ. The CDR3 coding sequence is TGCGCCAGCGCCGATAGAGACAGGGGTACCACTGAAGCTTTCTTT. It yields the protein CASADRDRGTTEAFF.

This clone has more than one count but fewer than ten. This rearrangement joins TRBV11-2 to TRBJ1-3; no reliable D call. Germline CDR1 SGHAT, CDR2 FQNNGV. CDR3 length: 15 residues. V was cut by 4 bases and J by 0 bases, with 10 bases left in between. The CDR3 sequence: CASSYSSSSGNTIYF. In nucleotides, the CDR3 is TGTGCCAGCAGCTACTCGAGTAGCTCTGGAAACACCATATATTTT.

CDR3 DNA sequence: TGTGCCAGTAGCCTCATGACAGACACAGATACGCAGTATTTT. Translating it yields CASSLMTDTDTQYF. The chain uses TRBV19 and TRBJ2-3; TRBD1 might be the D (5 bases). The CDR3 covers 14 residues. The germline V gene has CDR1 LNHDA and CDR2 SQIVND (reference sequence). Trimming took 6 bases from V and 2 from J, leaving 12 bases between them.

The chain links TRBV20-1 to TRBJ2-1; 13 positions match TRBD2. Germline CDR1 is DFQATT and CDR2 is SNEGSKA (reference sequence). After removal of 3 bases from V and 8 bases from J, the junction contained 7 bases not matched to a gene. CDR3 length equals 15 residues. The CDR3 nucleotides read TGCAGTGCTAGTTCGGGACTAGCGGGATCTTATGAGCAGTTCTTC. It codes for CSASSGLAGSYEQFF.

CDR3 region: CASSYSHGVNTEAFF. DNA for the CDR3: TGTGCCAGCAGTTATTCCCACGGGGTGAACACTGAAGCTTTCTTT. The chain uses TRBV6-5 and TRBJ1-1, with unresolved D. From germline, CDR1 is MNHEY and CDR2 SVGAGI. V was pared by 3 bases and J by 0 bases, with 11 bases between. The CDR3 spans 15 residues.

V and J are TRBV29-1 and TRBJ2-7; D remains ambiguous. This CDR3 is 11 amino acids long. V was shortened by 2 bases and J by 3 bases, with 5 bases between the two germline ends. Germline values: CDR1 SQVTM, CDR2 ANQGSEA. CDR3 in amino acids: CSVEFSYEQYF. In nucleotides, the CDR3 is TGCAGCGTTGAATTCAGCTACGAGCAGTACTTC.

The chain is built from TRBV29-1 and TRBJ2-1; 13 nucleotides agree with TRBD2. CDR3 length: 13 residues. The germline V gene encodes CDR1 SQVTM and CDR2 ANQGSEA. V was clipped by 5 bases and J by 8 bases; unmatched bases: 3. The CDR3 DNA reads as TGCAGCGTTAGGACTAGCGGGAGCCATGAGCAGTTCTTC. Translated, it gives CSVRTSGSHEQFF.

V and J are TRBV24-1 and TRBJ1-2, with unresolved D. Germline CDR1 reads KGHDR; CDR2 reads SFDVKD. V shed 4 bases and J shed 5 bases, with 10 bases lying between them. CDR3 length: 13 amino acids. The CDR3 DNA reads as TGTGCCACCAGTGACGCCGGGGTTTATGGCTACACCTTC. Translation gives CATSDAGVYGYTF.

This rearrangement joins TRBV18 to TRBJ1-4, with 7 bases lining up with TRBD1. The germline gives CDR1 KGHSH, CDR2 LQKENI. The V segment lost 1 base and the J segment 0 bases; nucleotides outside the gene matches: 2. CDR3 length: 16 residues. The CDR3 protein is CASSPLDRATNEKLFF. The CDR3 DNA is TGTGCCAGCTCACCACTCGACAGGGCAACTAATGAAAAACTGTTTTTT.

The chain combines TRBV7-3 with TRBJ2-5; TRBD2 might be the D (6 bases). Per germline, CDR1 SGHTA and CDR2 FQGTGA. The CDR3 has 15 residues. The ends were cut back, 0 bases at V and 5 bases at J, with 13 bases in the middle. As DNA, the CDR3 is TGTGCCAGCAGCTTAACGGGCGGGGCCGGGGAGACCCAGTACTTC. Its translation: CASSLTGGAGETQYF.

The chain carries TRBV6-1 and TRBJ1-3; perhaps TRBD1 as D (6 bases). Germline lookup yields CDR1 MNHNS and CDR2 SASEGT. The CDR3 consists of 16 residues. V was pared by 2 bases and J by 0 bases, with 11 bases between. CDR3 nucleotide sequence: TGTGCCAGCAGTGAAAGCTTAGGGGGCTCTGGAAACACCATATATTTT. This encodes CASSESLGGSGNTIYF.

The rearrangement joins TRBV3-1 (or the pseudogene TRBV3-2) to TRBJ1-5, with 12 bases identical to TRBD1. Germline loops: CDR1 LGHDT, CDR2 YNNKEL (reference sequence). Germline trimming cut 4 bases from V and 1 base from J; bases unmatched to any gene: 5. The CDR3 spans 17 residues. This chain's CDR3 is CASSLGTGGRSNQPQHF. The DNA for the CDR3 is TGTGCCAGCAGCCTCGGGACAGGGGGCCGAAGCAATCAGCCCCAGCATTTT.

The CDR3 spells CASSPSGGANNEQFF. CDR3 in DNA: TGTGCCAGCTCACCATCGGGGGGCGCCAACAATGAGCAGTTCTTC. The chain is built from TRBV18 and TRBJ2-1, with D tentatively TRBD2 (7 bases). Germline V CDR1 and CDR2: KGHSH, LQKENI. This CDR3 contains 15 residues. The germline V and J ends were trimmed by 2 bases and 5 bases, with 13 bases remaining between them.

In DNA form, the CDR3 reads TGTGCCTGGAGTAGGGGACAGGGAAATCAGCCCCAGCATTTT. Translation gives CAWSRGQGNQPQHF. This chain connects TRBV30 to TRBJ1-5; 9 bases match TRBD1. CDR3 length: 14 residues. CDR1 and CDR2 from the germline V gene are GTSNPN and SVGIG (reference sequence). Losses at the gene ends were 2 bases for V and 4 bases for J; bases not matched to a gene: 3.

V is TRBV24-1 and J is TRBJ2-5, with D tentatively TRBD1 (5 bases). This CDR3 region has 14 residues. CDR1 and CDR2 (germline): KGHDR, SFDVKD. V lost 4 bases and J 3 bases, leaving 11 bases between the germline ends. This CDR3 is CATSDVSREETQYF. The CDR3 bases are TGTGCCACCAGTGACGTATCCAGGGAAGAGACCCAGTACTTC.

In DNA, the CDR3 is TGTGCCAGTAGTACAACCGGGACAGGGGTAAATGAAAAACTGTTTTTT. Encoded protein: CASSTTGTGVNEKLFF. The gene calls are TRBV19 and TRBJ1-4; TRBD1 agrees at 10 bases. The CDR3 sequence is 16 residues long. Trimming took 4 bases from V and 5 from J; bases not matched to a gene: 7. The germline V gene encodes CDR1 LNHDA and CDR2 SQIVND (reference sequence).

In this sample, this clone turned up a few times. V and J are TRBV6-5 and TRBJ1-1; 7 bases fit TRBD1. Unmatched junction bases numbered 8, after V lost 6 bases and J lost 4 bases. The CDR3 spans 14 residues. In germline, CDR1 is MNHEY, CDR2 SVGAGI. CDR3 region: CASSSPGGFTEAFF. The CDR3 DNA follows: TGTGCCAGCAGCTCACCAGGGGGATTCACTGAAGCTTTCTTT.

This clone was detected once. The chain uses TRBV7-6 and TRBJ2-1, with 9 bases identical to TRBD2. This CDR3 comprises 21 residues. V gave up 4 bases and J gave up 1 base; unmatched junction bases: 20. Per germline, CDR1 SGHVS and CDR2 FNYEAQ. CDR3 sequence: CASSSHLGNPSSGASYNEQFF. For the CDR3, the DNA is TGTGCCAGCAGCTCCCACCTTGGAAATCCGTCTAGCGGGGCTTCCTACAATGAGCAGTTCTTC.

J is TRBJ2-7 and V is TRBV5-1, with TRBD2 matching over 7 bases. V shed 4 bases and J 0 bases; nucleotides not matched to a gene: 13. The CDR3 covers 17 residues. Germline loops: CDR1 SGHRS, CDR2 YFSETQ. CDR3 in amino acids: CASSPLLAVMSSYEQYF. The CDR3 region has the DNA TGCGCCAGCAGCCCCCTCCTAGCGGTTATGAGCTCCTACGAGCAGTACTTC.

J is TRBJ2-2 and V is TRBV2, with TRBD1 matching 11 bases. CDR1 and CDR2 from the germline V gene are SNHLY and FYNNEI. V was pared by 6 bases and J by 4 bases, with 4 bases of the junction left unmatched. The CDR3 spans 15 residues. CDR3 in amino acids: CASSKGQGGTGELFF. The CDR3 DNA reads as TGTGCCAGCAGCAAGGGACAGGGGGGCACCGGGGAGCTGTTTTTT.

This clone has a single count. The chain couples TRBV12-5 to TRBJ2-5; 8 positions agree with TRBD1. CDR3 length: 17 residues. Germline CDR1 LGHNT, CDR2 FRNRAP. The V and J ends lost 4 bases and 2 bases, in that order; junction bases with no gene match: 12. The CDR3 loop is CASGSGQGVFLQETQYF. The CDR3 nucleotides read TGTGCTAGTGGTTCCGGACAGGGTGTCTTTTTGCAAGAGACCCAGTACTTC.

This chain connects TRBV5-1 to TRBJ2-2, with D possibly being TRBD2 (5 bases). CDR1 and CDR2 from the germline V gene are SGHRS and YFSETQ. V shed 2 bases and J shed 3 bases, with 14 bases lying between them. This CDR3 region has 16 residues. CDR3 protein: CASSFTYPRDTGELFF. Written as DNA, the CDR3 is TGCGCCAGCAGCTTTACTTACCCGCGGGACACCGGGGAGCTGTTTTTT.

CDR3 in amino acids: CASSLDRGAYEQYF. CDR3 in DNA: TGTGCCAGCAGCCTCGACAGGGGGGCCTACGAGCAGTACTTC. The chain has TRBV7-9 and TRBJ2-7; TRBD1 matches at 9 bases. CDR1 and CDR2 from the germline V gene are SEHNR and FQNEAQ (reference sequence). The CDR3 is 14 residues long. The V gene end was trimmed by 5 bases and the J gene end by 2 bases; junction bases not matched to a gene: 4.

The CDR3: CASSSSVGSYNEQFF. For the CDR3, the DNA is TGTGCCAGCAGCTCTAGCGTCGGCTCCTACAATGAGCAGTTCTTC. The chain is built from TRBV9 and TRBJ2-1; maybe TRBD2 (6 bases). This CDR3 region has 15 residues. V was cut by 4 bases and J by 0 bases, with 11 bases left in between. The germline gives CDR1 SGDLS, CDR2 YYNGEE.

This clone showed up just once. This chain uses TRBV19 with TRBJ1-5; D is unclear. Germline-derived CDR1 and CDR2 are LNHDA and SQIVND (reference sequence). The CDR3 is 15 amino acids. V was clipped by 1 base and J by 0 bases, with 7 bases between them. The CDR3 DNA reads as TGTGCCAGTAGTATAGGATTCTATAGCAATCAGCCCCAGCATTTT. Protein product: CASSIGFYSNQPQHF.